This is a list of T cell receptor beta chains from one sample in a study of shared clonotypes between healthy human individuals. Sequencing was performed with immunoSEQ multiplex PCR; in TCRdb, only in-frame clones are kept and a portion is missing. The sample gives about 530,000 clones, 96% of which show up once; roughly 0.06% is in the top ten. Sequenced material: naive CD4+ T cells sorted from blood. The receptors shown here come from a woman under 40 in good health. CDR3s include the opening cysteine and the closing phenylalanine or tryptophan. A D gene is named only where the DNA matches it firmly. Some rows mark clone size as missing; the rest say once, few, many or name a class of expanded clone.

j_gene,v_gene,d_gene,abundance,CDR3nt,CDR3aa
TRBJ2-7,TRBV28,-,few,TGTGCCAGCAGTTTGTCTCTTCAGAGCTCCTACGAGCAGTACTTC,CASSLSLQSSYEQYF
TRBJ2-1,TRBV28,-,-,TGTGCCAGCAGTTTAGGGGGGGCCGTACAAAATGAGCAGTTCTTC,CASSLGGAVQNEQFF
TRBJ1-2,TRBV19,TRBD1,-,TGTGCCAGTAGTTCAAACACCGGGACAGGAGTATCCTATGGCTACACCTTC,CASSSNTGTGVSYGYTF
TRBJ2-7,TRBV7-9,-,-,TGTGCCAGCAGCCCCCGGTTAACGGGAGACAGGTACGAGCAGTACTTC,CASSPRLTGDRYEQYF
TRBJ1-5,TRBV2,TRBD1,-,TGTGCCGGCGCTATGGACAGGGCAAATCAGCCCCAGCATTTT,CAGAMDRANQPQHF
TRBJ2-7,TRBV11-2,TRBD2,once,TGTGCCAGCAGCTCCGCGGGGGGGAAGTACTTC,CASSSAGGKYF
TRBJ2-1,TRBV10-1,TRBD2,-,TGCGCCAGCAACCCGGGACTAGCGGGAAAGGGAGAGCAGTTCTTC,CASNPGLAGKGEQFF
TRBJ1-2,TRBV13,-,-,TGTGCCAGCAGCATTGCTTCTAACTATGGCTACACCTTC,CASSIASNYGYTF
TRBJ1-1,TRBV5-1,-,-,TGCGCCAGCAGCATTGGGACCGGGCAAATTGAAGCTTTCTTT,CASSIGTGQIEAFF
TRBJ2-1,TRBV10-2,TRBD2,-,TGCGCCAGCAGTGAGGCTAGCGGGGCCTACAATGAGCAGTTCTTC,CASSEASGAYNEQFF
TRBJ2-7,TRBV14,TRBD1,-,TGTGCCAGCAGCCAAGCAATCGGACAGGGCCACGAGCAGTACTTC,CASSQAIGQGHEQYF
TRBJ2-1,TRBV7-2,-,-,TGTGCCAGCAGCTTTATCGGACCGCCCAAATCCAATGAGCAGTTCTTC,CASSFIGPPKSNEQFF
TRBJ1-2,TRBV11-2,-,few,TGTGCCAGCAGCTTAGCAGGACACTATGGCTACACCTTC,CASSLAGHYGYTF
TRBJ2-7,TRBV5-7,-,-,TGTGCCAGCAGCTTTAGGCGGAAACACAGCTCCTACGAGCAGTACTTC,CASSFRRKHSSYEQYF
TRBJ2-2,TRBV28,TRBD2,-,TGTGCCAGCAGTCCCCGCGGGAGGGGCTGGGCCGGGGAGCTGTTTTTT,CASSPRGRGWAGELFF
TRBJ2-1,TRBV2,-,-,TGTGCCAGCACGAGGAGAGAGCGGAGCTCCTACAATGAGCAGTTCTTC,CASTRRERSSYNEQFF
TRBJ2-1,TRBV4-1,-,-,TGCGCCAGCAGCCACCGACAGCGGAGGGACAATGAGCAGTTCTTC,CASSHRQRRDNEQFF
TRBJ2-5,TRBV19,TRBD1,-,TGTGCCAGTACCCGGACAGGGGGTGAGACCCAGTACTTC,CASTRTGGETQYF
TRBJ2-2,TRBV19,-,-,TGTGCCAGTAGTATAGTAGGGGGTTATACCGGGGAGCTGTTTTTT,CASSIVGGYTGELFF
TRBJ2-3,TRBV19,-,-,TGTGCCAGTAGTATTGCCCTCCCGTCAGATACGCAGTATTTT,CASSIALPSDTQYF
TRBJ1-2,TRBV7-3,TRBD1,-,TGTGCCAGCAGCCCCTCCCCCGACAGGGTCGGCTACACCTTC,CASSPSPDRVGYTF
TRBJ2-5,TRBV11-2,-,-,TGTGCCAGCAGTCGACAGGTGCAAGAGACCCAGTACTTC,CASSRQVQETQYF
TRBJ1-2,TRBV6-1,-,once,TGTGCCAGCAGTGATGCCAGCCATGGCTACACCTTC,CASSDASHGYTF
TRBJ1-1,TRBV15,-,-,TGTGCCACCAGCAGTGGACGGAACACTGAAGCTTTCTTT,CATSSGRNTEAFF
TRBJ2-1,TRBV4-1,TRBD2,-,TGCGCCAGCAGCCAAACTAGCGGGAGGAGGAATGAGCAGTTCTTC,CASSQTSGRRNEQFF
TRBJ2-5,TRBV29-1,TRBD1,-,TGCAGCGTCGAAAAGACAGGGGGCGTGGGGGAGACCCAGTACTTC,CSVEKTGGVGETQYF
TRBJ1-2,TRBV28,-,-,TGTGCCAGCAGTTTAAGGGGGATGAATGGCTACACCTTC,CASSLRGMNGYTF
TRBJ1-5,TRBV28,-,-,TGTGCCAGCAGACGGGTCAGAAATCAGCCCCAGCATTTT,CASRRVRNQPQHF
TRBJ2-7,TRBV5-4,TRBD2,-,TGTGCCAGCGGAACCGGGACTAGCAGGTTATTCGCGGACTTC,CASGTGTSRLFADF
TRBJ2-3,TRBV25-1,TRBD2,-,TGTGCCAGCAGTGATAGCGGGGGGATCGATACGCAGTATTTT,CASSDSGGIDTQYF
TRBJ2-7,TRBV30,-,once,TGTGCCTGGAGTCCTTGTGAAGAGAGCTCCTACGAGCAGTACTTC,CAWSPCEESSYEQYF
TRBJ2-5,TRBV30,-,-,TGTGCCTGGGTGGCCCAAGAGACCCAGTACTTC,CAWVAQETQYF
TRBJ2-1,TRBV5-1,TRBD2,-,TGCGCCAGCAGCTTAATCCTAGCGGGATACGACAATGAGCAGTTCTTC,CASSLILAGYDNEQFF
TRBJ2-7,TRBV11-2,TRBD1,-,TGTGCCAGCAGCACCTACAGGGGAAAAACGTCCTACGAGCAGTACTTC,CASSTYRGKTSYEQYF
TRBJ2-2,TRBV21-1,-,-,TGTGCCAGTTCGACAGATACGAACACCGGGGAGCTGTTTTTT,CASSTDTNTGELFF
TRBJ2-1,TRBV25-1,-,-,TGTGCCAGCAGTGAGCCGGTGGGTACCGGACACTTCAATGAGCAGTTCTTC,CASSEPVGTGHFNEQFF
TRBJ1-1,TRBV21-1,-,-,TGTGCCAGCAGCAAAGACGGTAAATACGTAACAATACTTGACTCGAACACTGAAGCTTTCTTT,CASSKDGKYVTILDSNTEAFF
TRBJ1-5,TRBV28,TRBD1,once,TGTGCCAGCAGCGAGGGGACAGGGGATAATCAGCCCCAGCATTTT,CASSEGTGDNQPQHF
TRBJ2-1,TRBV10-3,TRBD2,-,TGTGCCATCAGTCGACTAGCGGGAGGGTCTGGGGAGCAGTTCTTC,CAISRLAGGSGEQFF
TRBJ2-1,TRBV9,TRBD2,-,TGTGCCAGCAGCGCCCCGGCCTCCGGGACTAGCGGGAGCGATGAGCAGTTCTTC,CASSAPASGTSGSDEQFF
TRBJ1-1,TRBV19,TRBD1,-,TGTGCCAGTAGCCGGACAGGGGCCAACACTGAAGCTTTCTTT,CASSRTGANTEAFF
TRBJ2-4,TRBV7-8,TRBD2,-,TGTGCCAGCAGCTTAGTTGCTAGCGGGACCAAAAACATTCAGTACTTC,CASSLVASGTKNIQYF
TRBJ1-4,TRBV5-1,TRBD1,-,TGCGCCAGCGGGCCCGCGACAGGGACTAATGAAAAACTGTTTTTT,CASGPATGTNEKLFF
TRBJ2-1,TRBV7-3,-,-,TGTGCCAGCAGCCCCGACGGCAATGAGCAGTTCTTC,CASSPDGNEQFF
TRBJ2-2,TRBV7-2,-,-,TGTGCCTCCAGACGGAACGCGAACACCGGGGAGCTGTTTTTT,CASRRNANTGELFF
TRBJ2-1,TRBV7-2,TRBD2,once,TGTGCCAGCAGCTTTAGCGGGAGCGATGAGCAGTTCTTC,CASSFSGSDEQFF
TRBJ2-5,TRBV6-6,-,-,TGTGCCAGCAGTTCTCAGGGAAGGGAGACCCAGTACTTC,CASSSQGRETQYF
TRBJ2-1,TRBV5-5,TRBD2,once,TGTGCCAGCAGCTTGGTGGGAGGGCCACCCGGGCGGTTCGAGCAGTTCTTC,CASSLVGGPPGRFEQFF
TRBJ1-5,TRBV28,-,-,TGTGCCAGCAGTGACAGATTCGGGGCCCAGCATTTT,CASSDRFGAQHF
TRBJ2-5,TRBV10-3,-,-,TGTGCCATCAGTGAGACGGCTAGCGTGACCCAGTACTTC,CAISETASVTQYF
TRBJ1-1,TRBV9,-,-,TGTGCCAGCAGCGTAGATCTGAACACTGAAGCTTTCTTT,CASSVDLNTEAFF
TRBJ2-7,TRBV27,-,-,TGTGCCAGCTCCCCGGCGGGAAGTCTCTACGAGCAGTACTTC,CASSPAGSLYEQYF
TRBJ2-3,TRBV9,TRBD2,once,TGTGCCAGCAGCCCAGGTTTCGCCCCAGCGGGAGGGCAGCCTAGCACAGATACGCAGTATTTT,CASSPGFAPAGGQPSTDTQYF
TRBJ1-4,TRBV5-1,TRBD1,-,TGCGCCAGCAGCACGGGACAGCCTGAAAAACTGTTTTTT,CASSTGQPEKLFF